The clone carrying this TCR beta chain was seen many times. V was pared by 0 bases and J by 4 bases, with 10 bases between. This CDR3 comprises 14 residues. The germline V gene has CDR1 SGHRS and CDR2 YFSETQ. These data belong to a study of T cells in Graves' hyperthyroidism and ophthalmopathy. Amplification of TCR beta CDR3 regions was performed using RNA transcripts as template. The TCR CDR3 was amplified in a first-round RT-PCR using the HTBI primer set. TCRdb reprocessed the multiplex PCR reads with MiXCR, giving one entry per CDR3 protein. The data hold around 700,000 distinct CDR3 sequences, with around 20% observed a single time.

This sequence was found in a woman aged 45 to 65 with Graves' hyperthyroidism that later progressed to Graves' ophthalmopathy. The chain recombines TRBV5-1 with TRBJ1-1; D unresolved. Sample: blood. The CDR3 coding sequence is TGCGCCAGCAGCTTGGACGGGTCCGCCACTGAAGCTTTCTTT. It encodes CASSLDGSATEAFF.